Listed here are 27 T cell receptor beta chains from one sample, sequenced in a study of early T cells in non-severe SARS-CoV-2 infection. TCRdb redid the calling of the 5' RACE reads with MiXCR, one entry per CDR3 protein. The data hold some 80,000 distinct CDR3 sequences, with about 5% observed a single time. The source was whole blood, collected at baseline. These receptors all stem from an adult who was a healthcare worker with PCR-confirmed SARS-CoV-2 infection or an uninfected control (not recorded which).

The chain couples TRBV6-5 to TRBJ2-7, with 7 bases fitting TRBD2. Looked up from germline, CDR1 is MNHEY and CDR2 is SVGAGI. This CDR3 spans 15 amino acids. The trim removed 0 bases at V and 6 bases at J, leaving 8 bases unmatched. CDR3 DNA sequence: TGTGCCAGCAGTTACTCGAGACTAGGGGAGGGCGAGCAGTACTTC. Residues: CASSYSRLGEGEQYF.

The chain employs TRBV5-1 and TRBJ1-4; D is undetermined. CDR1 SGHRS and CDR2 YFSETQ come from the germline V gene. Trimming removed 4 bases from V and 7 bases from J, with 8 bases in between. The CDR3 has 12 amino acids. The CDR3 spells CASSPEGEKLFF. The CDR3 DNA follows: TGCGCCAGCAGCCCCGAAGGTGAAAAACTGTTTTTT. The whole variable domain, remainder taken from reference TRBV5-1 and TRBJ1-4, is KAGVTQTPRYLIKTRGQQVTLSCSPISGHRSVSWYQQTPGQGLQFLFEYFSETQRNKGNFPGRFSGRQFSNSRSEMNVSTLELGDSALYLCASSPEGEKLFFGSGTQLSVL.

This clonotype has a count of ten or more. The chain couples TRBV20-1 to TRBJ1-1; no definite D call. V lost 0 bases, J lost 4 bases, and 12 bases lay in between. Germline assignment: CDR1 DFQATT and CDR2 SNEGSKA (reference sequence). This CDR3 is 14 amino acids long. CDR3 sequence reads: CSARDRRLSTEAFF. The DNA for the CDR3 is TGCAGTGCTAGAGATCGACGGCTGAGCACTGAAGCTTTCTTT.

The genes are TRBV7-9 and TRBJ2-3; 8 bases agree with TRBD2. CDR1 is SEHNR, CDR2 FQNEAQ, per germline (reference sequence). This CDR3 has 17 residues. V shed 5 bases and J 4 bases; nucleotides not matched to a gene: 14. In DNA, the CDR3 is TGTGCCAGCAGCACACCTCAGGGAGCGGGAGTTTCAGATACGCAGTATTTT. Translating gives CASSTPQGAGVSDTQYF.

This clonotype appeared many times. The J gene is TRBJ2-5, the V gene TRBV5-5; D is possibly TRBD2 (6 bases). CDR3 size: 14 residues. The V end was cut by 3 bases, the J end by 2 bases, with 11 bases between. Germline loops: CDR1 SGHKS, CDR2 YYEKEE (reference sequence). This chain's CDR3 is CASSWGLLQETQYF. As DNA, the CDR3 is TGTGCCAGCAGCTGGGGACTTCTACAAGAGACCCAGTACTTC.

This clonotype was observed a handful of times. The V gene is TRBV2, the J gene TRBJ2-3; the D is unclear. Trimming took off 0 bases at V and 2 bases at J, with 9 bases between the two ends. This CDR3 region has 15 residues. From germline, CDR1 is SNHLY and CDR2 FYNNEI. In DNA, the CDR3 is TGTGCCAGCAGTGAAGCGGTGGAGTACACAGATACGCAGTATTTT. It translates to CASSEAVEYTDTQYF.

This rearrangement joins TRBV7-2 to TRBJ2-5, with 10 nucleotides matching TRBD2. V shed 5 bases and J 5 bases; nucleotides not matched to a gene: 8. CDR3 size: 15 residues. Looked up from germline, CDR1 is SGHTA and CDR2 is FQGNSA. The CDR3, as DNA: TGTGCCAGCAGCCCTAGGACTAGCGGAAGGGAGACCCAGTACTTC. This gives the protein CASSPRTSGRETQYF.

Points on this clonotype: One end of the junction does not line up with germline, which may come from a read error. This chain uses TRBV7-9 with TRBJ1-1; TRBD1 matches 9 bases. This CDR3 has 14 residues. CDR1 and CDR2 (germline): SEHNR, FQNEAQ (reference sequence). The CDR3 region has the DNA TGTGCCAGCAGCTTACCGGGACAGGGAACTGGAGCTTTCTTT. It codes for CASSLPGQGTGAFF.

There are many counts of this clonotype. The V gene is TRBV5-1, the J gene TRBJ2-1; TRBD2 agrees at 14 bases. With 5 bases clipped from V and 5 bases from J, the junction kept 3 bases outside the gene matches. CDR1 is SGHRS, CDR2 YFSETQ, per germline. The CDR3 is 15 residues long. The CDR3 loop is CASRETSGRDNEQFF. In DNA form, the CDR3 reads TGCGCCAGCAGGGAGACTAGCGGGAGGGACAATGAGCAGTTCTTC.

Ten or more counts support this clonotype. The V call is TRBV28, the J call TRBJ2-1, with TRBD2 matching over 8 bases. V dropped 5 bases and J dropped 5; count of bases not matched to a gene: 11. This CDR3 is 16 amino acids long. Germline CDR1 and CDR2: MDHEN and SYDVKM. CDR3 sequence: CASSPRPSGPNNEQFF. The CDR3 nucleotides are TGTGCCAGCAGTCCCCGCCCTAGCGGGCCGAACAATGAGCAGTTCTTC.

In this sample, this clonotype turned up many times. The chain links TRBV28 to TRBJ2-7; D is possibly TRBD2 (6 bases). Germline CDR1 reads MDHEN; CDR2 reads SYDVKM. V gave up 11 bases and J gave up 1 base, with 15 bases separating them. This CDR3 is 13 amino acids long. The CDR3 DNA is TGTGCCGCCGTCCGGGGGAGGTCCTACGAGCAGTACTTC. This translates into CAAVRGRSYEQYF.

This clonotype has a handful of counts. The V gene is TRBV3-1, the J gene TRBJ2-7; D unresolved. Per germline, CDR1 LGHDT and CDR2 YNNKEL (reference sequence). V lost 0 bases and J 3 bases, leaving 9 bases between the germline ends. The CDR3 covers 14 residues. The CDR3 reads CASSQDKGNYEQYF. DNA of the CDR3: TGTGCCAGCAGCCAAGATAAGGGCAACTACGAGCAGTACTTC.

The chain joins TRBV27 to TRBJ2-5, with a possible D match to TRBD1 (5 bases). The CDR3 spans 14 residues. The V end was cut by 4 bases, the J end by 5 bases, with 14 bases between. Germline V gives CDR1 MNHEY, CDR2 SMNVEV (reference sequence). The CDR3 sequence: CASSSAGFGETQYF. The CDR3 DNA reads TGTGCCAGCAGTTCGGCAGGGTTTGGGGAGACCCAGTACTTC.

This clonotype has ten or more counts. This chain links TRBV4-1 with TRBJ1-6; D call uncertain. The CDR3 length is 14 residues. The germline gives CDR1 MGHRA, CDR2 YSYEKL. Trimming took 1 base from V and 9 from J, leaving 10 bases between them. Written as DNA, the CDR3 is TGCGCCAGCAGCCAAGCAGTACGGACTTCACCCCTCCACTTT. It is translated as CASSQAVRTSPLHF.

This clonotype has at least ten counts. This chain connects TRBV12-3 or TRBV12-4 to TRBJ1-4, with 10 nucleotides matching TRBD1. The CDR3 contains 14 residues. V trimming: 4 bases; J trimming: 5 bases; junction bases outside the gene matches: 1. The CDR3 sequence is CASSSGQGNEKLFF. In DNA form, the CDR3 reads TGTGCCAGCAGTTCGGGACAGGGGAATGAAAAACTGTTTTTT.

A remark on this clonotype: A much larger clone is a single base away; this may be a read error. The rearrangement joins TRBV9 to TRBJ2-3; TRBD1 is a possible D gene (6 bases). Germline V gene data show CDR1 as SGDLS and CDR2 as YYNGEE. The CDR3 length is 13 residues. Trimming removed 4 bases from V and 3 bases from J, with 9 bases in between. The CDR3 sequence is CASSFQGTDTQYF. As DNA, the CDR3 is TGTGCCAGCAGCTTCCAGGGGACAGATACGCAGTATTTT. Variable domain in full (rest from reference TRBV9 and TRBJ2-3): DSGVTQTPKHLITATGQRVTLRCSPRSGDLSVYWYQQSLDQGLQFLIQYYNGEERAKGNILERFSAQQFPDLHSELNLSSLELGDSALYFCASSFQGTDTQYFGPGTRLTVL.

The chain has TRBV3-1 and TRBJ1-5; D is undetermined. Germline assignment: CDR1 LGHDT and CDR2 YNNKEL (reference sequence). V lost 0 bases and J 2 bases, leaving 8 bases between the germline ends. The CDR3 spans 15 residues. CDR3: CASSQDTVRNQPQHF. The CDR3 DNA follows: TGTGCCAGCAGCCAAGACACAGTGCGCAATCAGCCCCAGCATTTT.

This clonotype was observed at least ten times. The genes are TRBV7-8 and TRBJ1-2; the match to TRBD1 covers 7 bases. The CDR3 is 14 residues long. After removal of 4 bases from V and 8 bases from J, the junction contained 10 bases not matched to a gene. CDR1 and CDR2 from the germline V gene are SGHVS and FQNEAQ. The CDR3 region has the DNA TGTGCCAGCAGCTCCCCTTCGACAGGGATCGGCTACACCTTC. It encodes CASSSPSTGIGYTF.

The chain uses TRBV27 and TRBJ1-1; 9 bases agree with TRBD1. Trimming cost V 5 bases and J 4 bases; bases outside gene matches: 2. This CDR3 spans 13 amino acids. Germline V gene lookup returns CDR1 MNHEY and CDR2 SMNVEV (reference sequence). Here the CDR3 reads CASSTGGFTEAFF. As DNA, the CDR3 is TGTGCCAGCAGTACAGGGGGCTTCACTGAAGCTTTCTTT.

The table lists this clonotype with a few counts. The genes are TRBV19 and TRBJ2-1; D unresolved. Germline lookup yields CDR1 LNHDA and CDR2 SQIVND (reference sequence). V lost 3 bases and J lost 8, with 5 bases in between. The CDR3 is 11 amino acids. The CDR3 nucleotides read TGTGCCAGTAGTATTGAAGATGAGCAGTTCTTC. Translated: CASSIEDEQFF.

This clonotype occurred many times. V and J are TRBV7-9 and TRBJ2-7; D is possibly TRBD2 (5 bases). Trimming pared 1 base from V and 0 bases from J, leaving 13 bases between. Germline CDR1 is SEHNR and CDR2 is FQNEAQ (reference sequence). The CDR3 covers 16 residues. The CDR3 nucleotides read TGTGCCAGCAGCTTAGGAGGAGGCGCCCCCTCCTACGAGCAGTACTTC. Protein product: CASSLGGGAPSYEQYF.

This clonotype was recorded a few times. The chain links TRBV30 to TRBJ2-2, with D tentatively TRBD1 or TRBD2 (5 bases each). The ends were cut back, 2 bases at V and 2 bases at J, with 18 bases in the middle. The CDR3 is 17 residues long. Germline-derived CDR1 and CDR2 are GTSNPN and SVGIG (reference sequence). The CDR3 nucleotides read TGTGCCTGGAGTCGAAAGGACTTTGGGGCCAACACCGGGGAGCTGTTTTTT. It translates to CAWSRKDFGANTGELFF.

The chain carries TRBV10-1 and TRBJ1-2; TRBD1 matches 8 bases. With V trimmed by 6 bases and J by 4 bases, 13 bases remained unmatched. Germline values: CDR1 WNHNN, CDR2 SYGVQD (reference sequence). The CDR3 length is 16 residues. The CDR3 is CASSATRQGTSYGYTF. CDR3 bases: TGCGCCAGCAGCGCCACCCGACAGGGGACCTCCTATGGCTACACCTTC.

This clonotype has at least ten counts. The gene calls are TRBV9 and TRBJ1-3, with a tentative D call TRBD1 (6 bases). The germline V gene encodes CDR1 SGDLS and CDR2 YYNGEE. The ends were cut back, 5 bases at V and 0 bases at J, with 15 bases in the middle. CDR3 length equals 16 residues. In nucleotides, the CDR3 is TGTGCCAGCAGTCTCGGGACATTCGGCTCTGGAAACACCATATATTTT. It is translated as CASSLGTFGSGNTIYF.

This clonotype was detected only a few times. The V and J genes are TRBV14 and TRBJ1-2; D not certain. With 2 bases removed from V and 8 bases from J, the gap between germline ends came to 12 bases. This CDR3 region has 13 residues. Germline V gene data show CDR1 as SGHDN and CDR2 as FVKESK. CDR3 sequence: CASSQYAAAGYTF. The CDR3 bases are TGTGCCAGCAGCCAATACGCCGCGGCGGGCTACACCTTC.

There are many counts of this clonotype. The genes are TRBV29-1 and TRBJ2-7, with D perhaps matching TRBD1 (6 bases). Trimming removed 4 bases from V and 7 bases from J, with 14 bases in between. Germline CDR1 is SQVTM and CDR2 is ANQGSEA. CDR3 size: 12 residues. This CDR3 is CSVAQGSGEQYF. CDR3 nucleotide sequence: TGCAGCGTTGCACAGGGTTCGGGGGAGCAGTACTTC.

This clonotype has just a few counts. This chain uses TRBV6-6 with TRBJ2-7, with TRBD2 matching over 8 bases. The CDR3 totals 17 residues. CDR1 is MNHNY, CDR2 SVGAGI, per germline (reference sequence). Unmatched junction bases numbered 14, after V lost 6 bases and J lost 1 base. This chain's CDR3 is CASRDPGLVGLSYEQYF. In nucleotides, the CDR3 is TGTGCCAGCAGAGATCCGGGACTAGTGGGGTTATCCTACGAGCAGTACTTC.